Listed below are T cell receptor beta chains from one sample, sequenced in a study of shared clonotypes between healthy human individuals. Clones were read by immunoSEQ multiplex PCR, and TCRdb kept only the in-frame ones, dropping some. The sample shows some 700,000 clones, 90% of them seen only once. Sequencing was performed on memory CD8+ T cells from PBMCs. These TCRs come from a man in his late teens or twenties in good health. Some clones in this sample may be carry-over from other donors' samples. Both conserved end residues are part of each CDR3. A D gene is named only where the DNA matches it firmly. Size is stated for part of the rows, as once, few or many counts, or as a class when the clone is expanded.

J gene: TRBJ2-1
V gene: TRBV10-3
D gene: .
clone size: .
CDR3 DNA: TGTGCCATCGATGATGAGCAGTTCTTC
CDR3 protein: CAIDDEQFF

J gene: TRBJ2-7
V gene: TRBV7-9
D gene: .
clone size: .
CDR3 DNA: TGTGCCAGCAGCCCGCAGGAACCTTCCTACGAGCAGTACTTC
CDR3 protein: CASSPQEPSYEQYF

J gene: TRBJ2-7
V gene: TRBV29-1
D gene: .
clone size: .
CDR3 DNA: TGCAGCGCCGGAACCCCTTACGAGCAGTACTTC
CDR3 protein: CSAGTPYEQYF

J gene: TRBJ1-4
V gene: TRBV27
D gene: .
clone size: .
CDR3 DNA: TGTGCCAGCAGTCTCAGGGCAACTAATGAAAAACTGTTTTTT
CDR3 protein: CASSLRATNEKLFF

J gene: TRBJ2-1
V gene: TRBV11-3
D gene: .
clone size: .
CDR3 DNA: TGTGCCAGCAGCTTAGACGGACCTAAGCAAGGGGATGAGCAGTTCTTC
CDR3 protein: CASSLDGPKQGDEQFF

J gene: TRBJ2-1
V gene: TRBV7-3
D gene: .
clone size: .
CDR3 DNA: TGTGCCAGCAGCTCCCCGGACAGAGACAATGAGCAGTTCTTC
CDR3 protein: CASSSPDRDNEQFF

J gene: TRBJ1-1
V gene: TRBV7-2
D gene: .
clone size: .
CDR3 DNA: TGTGCCAGCAGCTTAGGGGGGCGGGACACTGAAGCTTTCTTT
CDR3 protein: CASSLGGRDTEAFF

J gene: TRBJ1-1
V gene: TRBV19
D gene: .
clone size: .
CDR3 DNA: TGTGCCAGTAGTACCACAGTGAACACTGAAGCTTTCTTT
CDR3 protein: CASSTTVNTEAFF

J gene: TRBJ2-1
V gene: TRBV7-3
D gene: TRBD2
clone size: .
CDR3 DNA: TGTGCCAGCAGCTTAAATAGCGGGAGGGCCTACAATGAGCAGTTCTTC
CDR3 protein: CASSLNSGRAYNEQFF

J gene: TRBJ1-1
V gene: TRBV13
D gene: .
clone size: .
CDR3 DNA: TGTGCCAGCAGCCCCCAGGGGATAGCGAACACTGAAGCTTTCTTT
CDR3 protein: CASSPQGIANTEAFF

J gene: TRBJ1-5
V gene: TRBV30
D gene: .
clone size: few
CDR3 DNA: TGTGCCTGGAGTGTTTTCGGAGATCAGCCCCAGCATTTT
CDR3 protein: CAWSVFGDQPQHF

J gene: TRBJ2-7
V gene: TRBV14
D gene: .
clone size: .
CDR3 DNA: TGTGCCAGCAGCCAAGAGTTGTCCAGCGGCCATCCCTACGAGCAGTACTTC
CDR3 protein: CASSQELSSGHPYEQYF

J gene: TRBJ2-1
V gene: TRBV5-6
D gene: .
clone size: .
CDR3 DNA: TGTGCCAGCAGCTTGGGGGCCCATGAGCAGTTCTTC
CDR3 protein: CASSLGAHEQFF

J gene: TRBJ1-1
V gene: TRBV9
D gene: .
clone size: .
CDR3 DNA: TGTGCCAGCAGCCCTACAGGGATTGGGACTGAAGCTTTCTTT
CDR3 protein: CASSPTGIGTEAFF

J gene: TRBJ2-3
V gene: TRBV5-5
D gene: .
clone size: .
CDR3 DNA: TGTGCCAGCAGTTCTGACATCAGGCCCAGCACAGATACGCAGTATTTT
CDR3 protein: CASSSDIRPSTDTQYF

J gene: TRBJ2-2
V gene: TRBV19
D gene: TRBD1
clone size: .
CDR3 DNA: TGTGCCAGTAGTATCGGACAGGGTGGTAATGCCGGGGAGCTGTTTTTT
CDR3 protein: CASSIGQGGNAGELFF

J gene: TRBJ1-1
V gene: TRBV6-5
D gene: .
clone size: .
CDR3 DNA: TGTGCCAGCGAAAGCGACGGGAACACTGAAGCTTTCTTT
CDR3 protein: CASESDGNTEAFF

J gene: TRBJ2-2
V gene: TRBV9
D gene: .
clone size: few
CDR3 DNA: TGTGCCAGCAGCGTAGAGGCAAACACCGGGGAGCTGTTTTTT
CDR3 protein: CASSVEANTGELFF

J gene: TRBJ2-5
V gene: TRBV9
D gene: .
clone size: .
CDR3 DNA: TGTGCCAGCAGCGTAGGGATAGTAAGAGGGATGGCATCGGAGACCCAGTACTTC
CDR3 protein: CASSVGIVRGMASETQYF

J gene: TRBJ1-1
V gene: TRBV6-4
D gene: .
clone size: few
CDR3 DNA: TGTGCCAGCAGCGCGGACCGCTTGGGGACTGAAGCTTTCTTT
CDR3 protein: CASSADRLGTEAFF

J gene: TRBJ2-2
V gene: TRBV19
D gene: TRBD2
clone size: .
CDR3 DNA: TGTGCCAGTAGTATACGGGCTAGCGGGAGAAGTAACACCGGGGAGCTGTTTTTT
CDR3 protein: CASSIRASGRSNTGELFF

J gene: TRBJ1-5
V gene: TRBV9
D gene: .
clone size: .
CDR3 DNA: TGTGCCAGCAGCAGATTCCCGGGCCCAAATCAGCCCCAGCATTTT
CDR3 protein: CASSRFPGPNQPQHF